A selection of T cell receptor beta chains follows, all from one sample in a study of blood T cell repertoires in COVID-19. The repertoire was sequenced with immunoSEQ multiplex PCR; TCRdb's copy has only in-frame clones and lacks some. The sample yields some 350,000 clones, 80% to 90% seen once. The sequencing sample was made of PBMCs or T cells enriched from blood (not recorded which). The receptors stem from a man aged 25-45 years who had recovered from COVID-19. Each CDR3 is given with its conserved first and last residue. D genes are given only for firm matches. Expanded clones get a size class; other rows say once, few or many, or leave the size out.

size: -
J: TRBJ1-6
V: TRBV7-3
D: -
CDR3: CASSLAAPRSSYNSPLHF
DNA: TGTGCCAGCAGTTTAGCGGCACCTAGAAGCTCCTATAATTCACCCCTCCACTTT

size: -
J: TRBJ1-2
V: TRBV5-1
D: -
CDR3: CASSPPGGNYGYTF
DNA: TGCGCCAGCAGCCCCCCGGGGGGGAACTATGGCTACACCTTC

size: -
J: TRBJ2-6
V: TRBV27
D: TRBD1
CDR3: CASKNQGAGANVLTF
DNA: TGTGCCAGCAAGAACCAGGGGGCTGGGGCCAACGTCCTGACTTTC

size: once
J: TRBJ2-3
V: TRBV5-5
D: TRBD2
CDR3: CASSSMTSGASILTDTQYF
DNA: TGTGCCAGCAGCTCTATGACTAGCGGGGCATCTATCTTGACAGATACGCAGTATTTT

size: -
J: TRBJ1-5
V: TRBV27
D: -
CDR3: CASSPRHPNQPQHF
DNA: TGTGCCAGCAGTCCAAGACACCCTAATCAGCCCCAGCATTTT

size: -
J: TRBJ2-7
V: TRBV4-1
D: -
CDR3: CASSQEPRSSYEQYF
DNA: TGCGCCAGCAGCCAAGAACCACGTAGCTCCTACGAGCAGTACTTC

size: -
J: TRBJ2-3
V: TRBV7-2
D: TRBD1
CDR3: CASSPRTGFTDTQYF
DNA: TGTGCCAGCAGCCCCCGGACAGGGTTCACAGATACGCAGTATTTT

size: many
J: TRBJ1-5
V: TRBV21-1
D: -
CDR3: CASSGQLNQPQHF
DNA: TGTGCCAGCAGCGGACAGCTAAATCAGCCCCAGCATTTT

size: few
J: TRBJ2-1
V: TRBV24-1
D: TRBD2
CDR3: CATSDSRTSVTNEQFF
DNA: TGTGCCACCAGTGATTCCCGGACTAGCGTTACAAATGAGCAGTTCTTC

size: once
J: TRBJ1-5
V: TRBV6-5
D: -
CDR3: CASSYSGSNQPQHF
DNA: TGTGCCAGCAGTTATTCAGGGTCCAATCAGCCCCAGCATTTT

size: -
J: TRBJ1-6
V: TRBV18
D: TRBD1
CDR3: CASSPQGANSPLHF
DNA: TGTGCCAGCTCACCACAGGGGGCGAATTCACCCCTCCACTTT

size: -
J: TRBJ1-5
V: TRBV2
D: -
CDR3: CASSGLGPNQPQHF
DNA: TGTGCCAGCAGTGGGTTGGGGCCCAATCAGCCCCAGCATTTT

size: -
J: TRBJ2-7
V: TRBV4-2
D: -
CDR3: CASSQEYRDIYEQYF
DNA: TGTGCCAGCAGCCAAGAGTACAGGGACATCTACGAGCAGTACTTC

size: -
J: TRBJ1-2
V: TRBV28
D: -
CDR3: CASNTKPLDILYGYTF
DNA: TGTGCCAGCAATACTAAGCCCCTGGACATCTTATATGGCTACACCTTC

size: -
J: TRBJ1-2
V: TRBV28
D: -
CDR3: CASMAVYGYTF
DNA: TGTGCCAGCATGGCGGTCTATGGCTACACCTTC

size: -
J: TRBJ1-5
V: TRBV19
D: -
CDR3: CASRFTMGSNQPQHF
DNA: TGTGCCAGTAGATTCACCATGGGCAGCAATCAGCCCCAGCATTTT

size: once
J: TRBJ1-1
V: TRBV19
D: TRBD1
CDR3: CASSPRQGRLNTEAFF
DNA: TGTGCCAGTAGCCCCCGACAGGGGAGACTGAACACTGAAGCTTTCTTT

size: -
J: TRBJ2-5
V: TRBV5-4
D: TRBD2
CDR3: CASSFPAGAKETQYF
DNA: TGTGCCAGCAGCTTTCCAGCGGGGGCCAAAGAGACCCAGTACTTC

size: -
J: TRBJ1-1
V: TRBV6-5
D: TRBD1
CDR3: CASSWTGDFTEAFF
DNA: TGTGCCAGCAGTTGGACAGGGGATTTTACTGAAGCTTTCTTT

size: -
J: TRBJ2-7
V: TRBV15
D: -
CDR3: CATSNTRSHRYEQYF
DNA: TGTGCCACCAGCAATACTAGATCCCATCGCTACGAGCAGTACTTC

size: -
J: TRBJ1-1
V: TRBV5-1
D: TRBD1
CDR3: CASSYRDRAVDTEAFF
DNA: TGCGCCAGCAGCTACCGGGACAGGGCTGTGGACACTGAAGCTTTCTTT

size: -
J: TRBJ2-7
V: TRBV11-2
D: -
CDR3: CASSWLGDYEQYF
DNA: TGTGCCAGCAGCTGGTTAGGAGACTACGAGCAGTACTTC

size: -
J: TRBJ2-5
V: TRBV7-2
D: TRBD2
CDR3: CASSLEALPLAGGRETQYF
DNA: TGTGCCAGCAGCTTAGAGGCCCTTCCCCTAGCGGGGGGGCGAGAGACCCAGTACTTC

size: -
J: TRBJ2-1
V: TRBV10-3
D: TRBD1
CDR3: CAISETGGKNEQFF
DNA: TGTGCCATCAGTGAGACAGGGGGTAAAAATGAGCAGTTCTTC

size: -
J: TRBJ1-6
V: TRBV2
D: TRBD1
CDR3: CASGQGINSPLHF
DNA: TGTGCCAGCGGACAGGGGATCAATTCACCCCTCCACTTT

size: -
J: TRBJ2-2
V: TRBV6-1
D: -
CDR3: CASSEAGGWNTGELFF
DNA: TGTGCCAGCAGTGAAGCGGGAGGTTGGAACACCGGGGAGCTGTTTTTT

size: -
J: TRBJ1-2
V: TRBV28
D: TRBD1
CDR3: CASSLSPTGDGYTF
DNA: TGTGCCAGCAGTTTATCCCCTACAGGGGATGGCTACACCTTC

size: -
J: TRBJ2-7
V: TRBV11-2
D: -
CDR3: CASSLRGGLYEQYF
DNA: TGTGCCAGCAGCCTTAGGGGGGGGCTTTACGAGCAGTACTTC

size: -
J: TRBJ2-7
V: TRBV28
D: -
CDR3: CASSPLGHRVRDEQYF
DNA: TGTGCCAGCAGTCCATTGGGGCACAGGGTACGGGACGAGCAGTACTTC

size: -
J: TRBJ1-6
V: TRBV2
D: TRBD1
CDR3: CASSERTGVVSPLHF
DNA: TGTGCCAGCAGTGAAAGGACAGGGGTTGTATCACCCCTCCACTTT

size: -
J: TRBJ1-6
V: TRBV6-1
D: -
CDR3: CASSEALRSSPLHF
DNA: TGTGCCAGCAGTGAAGCGCTGCGGAGTTCACCCCTCCACTTT

size: -
J: TRBJ2-1
V: TRBV5-1
D: -
CDR3: CASSARDTANEQFF
DNA: TGCGCCAGCAGCGCCCGGGACACAGCCAATGAGCAGTTCTTC

size: -
J: TRBJ2-7
V: TRBV6-5
D: TRBD1
CDR3: CASSYPTGADPYEQYF
DNA: TGTGCCAGCAGTTACCCCACAGGGGCAGATCCTTACGAGCAGTACTTC

size: -
J: TRBJ1-5
V: TRBV29-1
D: -
CDR3: CSVGGGDNQPQHF
DNA: TGCAGCGTTGGGGGAGGGGACAATCAGCCCCAGCATTTT

size: once
J: TRBJ1-3
V: TRBV19
D: -
CDR3: CASSSGSGGAGNTIYF
DNA: TGTGCCAGTAGTTCTGGGAGCGGGGGAGCTGGAAACACCATATATTTT

size: -
J: TRBJ1-5
V: TRBV19
D: -
CDR3: CASIQTGASQPQHF
DNA: TGTGCCAGTATCCAGACAGGAGCGTCCCAGCCCCAGCATTTT

size: -
J: TRBJ1-2
V: TRBV28
D: -
CDR3: CASSTLGEAAYGYTF
DNA: TGTGCCAGCAGTACCCTGGGGGAGGCGGCCTATGGCTACACCTTC

size: -
J: TRBJ2-7
V: TRBV5-1
D: -
CDR3: CASSLDRATYEQYF
DNA: TGCGCCAGCAGCTTGGACAGAGCCACCTACGAGCAGTACTTC

size: -
J: TRBJ1-2
V: TRBV14
D: TRBD1
CDR3: CASSQGDRAGYGYTF
DNA: TGTGCCAGCAGCCAAGGGGACAGGGCCGGCTATGGCTACACCTTC

size: -
J: TRBJ2-7
V: TRBV28
D: TRBD2
CDR3: CASSLWASGGTYEQYF
DNA: TGTGCCAGCAGTTTATGGGCTAGCGGGGGTACCTACGAGCAGTACTTC